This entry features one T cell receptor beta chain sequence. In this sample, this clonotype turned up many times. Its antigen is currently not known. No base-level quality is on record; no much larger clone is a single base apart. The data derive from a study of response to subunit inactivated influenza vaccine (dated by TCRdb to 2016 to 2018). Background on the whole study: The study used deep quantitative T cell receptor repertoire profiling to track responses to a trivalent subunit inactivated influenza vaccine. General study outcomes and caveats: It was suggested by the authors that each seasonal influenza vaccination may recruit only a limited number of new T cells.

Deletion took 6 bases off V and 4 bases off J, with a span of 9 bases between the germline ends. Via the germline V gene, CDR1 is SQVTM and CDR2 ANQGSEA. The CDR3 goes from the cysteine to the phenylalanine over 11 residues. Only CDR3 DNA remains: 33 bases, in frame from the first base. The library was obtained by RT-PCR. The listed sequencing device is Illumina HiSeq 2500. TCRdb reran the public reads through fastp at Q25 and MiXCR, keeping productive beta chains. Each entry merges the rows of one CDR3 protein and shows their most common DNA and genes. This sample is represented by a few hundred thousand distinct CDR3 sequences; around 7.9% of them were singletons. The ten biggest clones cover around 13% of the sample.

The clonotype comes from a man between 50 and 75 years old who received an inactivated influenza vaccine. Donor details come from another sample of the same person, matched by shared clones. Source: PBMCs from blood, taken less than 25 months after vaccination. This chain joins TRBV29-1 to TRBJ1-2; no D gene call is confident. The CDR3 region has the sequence CSVGDGYGYTF. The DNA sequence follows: TGCAGCGTCGGTGACGGCTATGGCTACACCTTC. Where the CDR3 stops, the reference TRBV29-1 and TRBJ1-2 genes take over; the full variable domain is SAVISQKPSRDICQRGTSLTIQCQVDSQVTMMFWYRQQPGQSLTLIATANQGSEATYESGFVIDKFPISRPNLTFSTLTVSNMSPEDSSIYLCSVGDGYGYTFGSGTRLTVV.